This T cell receptor beta chain was sequenced for a study of cytomegalovirus exposure and HLA in healthy donors (dated by TCRdb to about 2017). As for the study more broadly: In an earlier analysis of roughly 500 of the donors, about 270 Gb of sequence data and about 110 million unique TCR beta sequences from about 190 million T cells were reported. An early release that covered some 630 HLA-typed donors contained about 300 gigabases of sequencing data and 70 million to 100 million unique TCR sequences. Among the roughly 400 genotyped donors, about 83% belonged to the genetic ancestry cluster associated with self-reported Caucasian donors. The aim of the study was to test whether cataloging public T cell receptors could identify signatures of past pathogen exposure. The study profiled the T cell repertoires of 500 to 800 subjects by immunosequencing and related them to cytomegalovirus serostatus. A separate validation cohort of approximately 120 different subjects was used in addition to the roughly 620-subject first cohort. High-throughput TCR immunosequencing, statistical association of individual TCRs with disease status, and machine learning were combined to predict cytomegalovirus infection status. A later analysis re-analyzed previously published TCR beta repertoires from 650 to 800 donors and added high-resolution HLA genotyping to study TCR occurrence patterns. The later analysis used no new phenotypic data to find candidate immune exposures, relying instead on TCR beta sequences and their occurrence across donors. An earlier analysis of 587 of the donors applied high-throughput TCR beta sequencing to assess whether each TCR beta V gene segment acted as functional or pseudogenic. Donor age, sex, ethnicity and CMV serostatus were collected together with the repertoire data. Genome-wide SNP genotypes for about 55% of the roughly 670 donors were used in a later genetic analysis, which treated that subset as a discovery cohort. All discovery cohort repertoires had been generated on a single sequencing platform. Class I and class II HLA loci were covered by the typing at four-digit resolution. Typing coverage varied by locus: roughly 629-640 donors for A, B, C, DRB1 and DQB1; more than 500 for DQA1; more than 600 for DPA1; 400 to 480 for DPB1. About five DR-DQ haplotypes were treated as single units for association and clustering because of strong linkage in the cohort. Among roughly 400 genotyped donors of the cohort, an average of approximately 240,000 unique TCR beta nucleotide sequences were sequenced per donor, around 20% of them non-productive.

Concerning this clone itself: The antigen it recognizes is unknown. Base qualities are not provided; no much larger clone lies one nucleotide away.

Library preparation was by the immunoSEQ multiplex PCR assay. The multiplex PCR relied on a mix of 60 forward primers for TCR Vbeta segments and 13 reverse primers for TCR Jbeta segments. A multiplex PCR assay on genomic DNA amplified the CDR3 region of rearranged TCR beta genes. The amplified TCR beta libraries were sequenced on the Illumina HiSeq System as 87-base-pair reads. The source study handled its data this way. In a later analysis, some 80 million unique TCR beta chains were counted across the roughly 670 repertoires, and about 10 million of these chains were shared by at least two donors. Raw reads were error-corrected and collapsed into unique sequences with a nearest-neighbor algorithm that merged closely related sequences to remove PCR and sequencing errors. Alignment of CDR3 sequences to IMGT reference sequences was used to assign V, D and J gene segments. Each retained sequence needed at least a six-nucleotide match to both a V gene segment and a J gene segment. Rearrangements were called productive when the CDR3 lacked stop codons and stayed in frame with V and J; all others were non-productive. CDR3 was defined according to IMGT convention as the region running from the second conserved V-encoded cysteine to the conserved J-encoded phenylalanine. In an earlier analysis of just under 600 of the donors, sequences lacking an unambiguous match to a single V gene segment were excluded. An earlier analysis of fewer than 750 of the donors classified V segments as functional when productive rearrangements were above 56.7% and as segregating when the standard deviation between donors was above 5%. A statistical classification framework was built to diagnose cytomegalovirus status from the catalog of TCR beta chain sequences. A later analysis assigned V and J genes by comparing TCR nucleotide sequences with IMGT/GENE-DB human TR gene sequences. Using the TCRdist pipeline, a later analysis assigned CDR3 sequences along with most-parsimonious VDJ recombination scenarios. In a later analysis, every TCR beta chain was defined by the combination of its CDR3 amino acid sequence and its V-gene family, and reads without a unique V-gene family were dropped. In a later analysis, fewer than 600 highly shared, low-generation-probability nucleotide sequences were removed to address suspected cross-contamination and a sequencing artifact. In a later analysis, a clonal expansion index was calculated for each public chain from normalized within-repertoire ranks of inferred template counts. A later analysis computed generation probabilities with a VDJ recombination model fitted to out-of-frame rearrangements, and checked the results against IGoR. In a later analysis, TCR-TCR, TCR-HLA and TCR-CMV co-occurrence was scored with hypergeometric tests, and a repertoire-size bias correction was applied to TCR pairs. False discovery rates were estimated in a later analysis by permuting HLA or CMV assignments 20 times. A later analysis grouped co-occurring TCRs with DBSCAN, adding TCRdist sequence similarity when clustering within HLA-allele-positive subsets. For co-occurrence clustering, repertoires with fewer than 30,000 or more than 120,000 public chains were excluded, along with about five repertoires with anomalous nucleotide sharing. TCRdb retrieved this table from immuneACCESS and kept in-frame rearrangements only. Not all clones are present; in checked studies, unresolved V genes account for under half, and no reason is known for the remainder. The V and J calls and clone size were taken over from that table, and D and trimming were inferred from the DNA. Here the sample has about 140,000 clones; almost 80% occur a single time. In total, the top ten clones hold more than 0.85% of the sample.

Overall results and qualifications from the work: A further reported finding was that TCR beta sequences accurately predicted the HLA-A and HLA-B alleles for most subjects in the first cohort. According to the authors, the approach could potentially be generalized to other disease states and immunological phenotypes. Because counts were too low, roughly 16 rarely observed V segments, including chromosome 9 orphons, were left out of the earlier analysis of 500 to 650 of the donors. Because HLA typing was unavailable for some donors at each locus, only the typed subset was used in association tests. Compared with the approximately 670-donor mean, donors in an Asian-associated ancestry cluster had fewer N-insertions in productive TCRs, according to a later genetic analysis. This cohort had only TCR beta chains sequenced, and the lack of alpha or paired-chain data limited which features could be detected. The only immune exposure information available for the cohort was CMV serostatus. In an earlier analysis of about 600 of the donors, most TCR beta V segments appeared in productive rearrangements about 87% or about 30% of the time, broadly matching IMGT annotations. In a later analysis, HLA-associated TCR beta chains showed more clonal expansion and lower generation probabilities than non-associated chains that were equally common. A later analysis found that TCR association rates varied across HLA loci, with DRB1 alleles showing the most associated TCRs and HLA-C alleles the fewest. A group of highly shared sequence variants was considered likely to be a technical artifact of the sequencing pipeline. According to a later analysis, parvovirus B19, influenza, CMV and Epstein-Barr virus appeared linked to several top co-occurrence clusters. A later analysis found that most CMV-associated TCR beta chains appeared HLA-restricted, with HLA associations seemingly driven largely by CMV exposure. When HLA alleles, especially DR and DQ, strongly co-occurred, TCR associations were difficult to assign to individual alleles. Linkage disequilibrium might explain the correlated functional status among segregating V segments, but an unknown experimental factor could not be ruled out. A total of 150 to 200 TCR beta chains were listed by the study as associated with cytomegalovirus. The classifier was reported to diagnose cytomegalovirus status with high specificity and sensitivity in both the original cohort and the validation cohort. At a false discovery rate of 0.05, a later analysis linked around 17,000 TCR beta sequences to specific HLA alleles. Some IMGT-functional V segments, including TRBV6-2 and TRBV6-3, could not be told apart with the 87-base-pair reads, so those segments were excluded. In vitro tests confirmed that a few of the cytomegalovirus-associated TCR beta chains recognize cytomegalovirus antigens. Roughly uniform sequencing depth across donors was assumed in presence/absence analyses, although this assumption may not hold. In a later genetic analysis, a missense DCLRE1C variant was associated with V-gene and J-gene trimming of TCR beta chains, and the association was replicated in an independent cohort. Most TCR sequences were observed very rarely across donors, whereas some public TCRs were present in many individuals.

From cysteine to phenylalanine, the CDR3 is 14 amino acids long. The CDR3 DNA has 42 bases and is translated from base 1. V is shortened by 6 bases, J by 2 bases, and the region joining them spans 13 bases. From a lookup of the germline V gene, CDR1 and CDR2 are KGHSH and LQKENI. In total, approximately 690 healthy bone marrow donors made up the cohort. At the time of sampling, all cohort members were nominally healthy, though unrecorded immune exposures were likely present. The donor tested CMV seronegative, placing the donor among the 350 to 400 seronegative members of the cohort. Each donor provided a peripheral blood sample, and peripheral blood mononuclear cells were used for TCR beta sequencing. The Qiagen DNeasy Blood Extraction Kit was used to extract genomic DNA from the blood cell samples.

The receptor comes from a man between 18 and 35 years old in good health and CMV-seronegative. Recombination joined TRBV18 with TRBJ2-5; TRBD1 is perhaps the D gene, given 6 matching bases. Sequenced: PBMCs. The CDR3 region has the sequence CASSPPGQQETQYF. The nucleotides are TGTGCCAGCTCTCCCCCCGGACAGCAAGAGACCCAGTACTTC. Reference TRBV18 and TRBJ2-5 proteins supply the regions before and after the CDR3; the full variable domain is: NAGVMQNPRHLVRRRGQEARLRCSPMKGHSHVYWYRQLPEEGLKFMVYLQKENIIDESGMPKERFSAEFPKEGPSILRIQQVVRGDSAAYFCASSPPGQQETQYFGPGTRLLVL.